This record covers a single T cell receptor (beta chain). The data originate from a study of blood T cell repertoires in COVID-19. The length of the CDR3 is 15 residues. V lost 2 bases and J lost 5; bases outside the gene matches: 7. Per the germline V gene, CDR1 is SGHTA and CDR2 is FQGNSA. Measured with immunoSEQ multiplex PCR; TCRdb has only the in-frame clones, and not every one. The sample shows 90,000 to 100,000 clones, over 75% of them seen only once. The rearrangement links TRBV7-2 to TRBJ2-7, with TRBD1 matching 9 bases. The clonotype originates from a human donor in a cohort sampled during active COVID-19. Sequences were obtained from peripheral blood. CDR3 protein: CASSLWGQGGNEQYF. CDR3 in DNA: TGTGCCAGCAGCTTATGGGGACAGGGAGGTAACGAGCAGTACTTC.